Following are 19 T cell receptor beta chains from one sample sequenced in a study of blood T cell repertoires in COVID-19. Generated by immunoSEQ multiplex PCR, the TCRdb table keeps only in-frame clones and is missing some. The sample records 140,000 to 150,000 clones, 75% to 90% being singletons. The sample consisted of PBMCs or T cells enriched from blood (not recorded which). All receptors come from a man aged 60 to 69 who had recovered from COVID-19.

The chain is built from TRBV27 and TRBJ2-5; D may be TRBD2 (5 bases). Looked up from germline, CDR1 is MNHEY and CDR2 is SMNVEV (reference sequence). V lost 0 bases to trimming and J lost 5 bases, with 10 bases between them. This CDR3 has 14 residues. CDR3 DNA: TGTGCCAGCAGTTTATCGGCTTCGGGGGAGACCCAGTACTTC. Its translation: CASSLSASGETQYF.

The chain carries TRBV5-6 and TRBJ2-2; 7 bases are shared with TRBD1. The CDR3 runs to 13 residues. Trimming took 4 bases from V and 6 from J; bases not matched to a gene: 3. Germline loops: CDR1 SGHDT, CDR2 YYEEEE. CDR3 amino acids: CASSAGTAGELFF. CDR3 in DNA: TGTGCCAGCAGCGCCGGGACAGCCGGGGAGCTGTTTTTT.

The chain joins TRBV16 to TRBJ1-1, with 7 bases matching TRBD1. The germline CDR1 and CDR2 sequences are KGHSY and FQNENV. V lost 4 bases to trimming and J lost 7 bases; unmatched junction nucleotides: 12. The length of the CDR3 is 15 residues. The CDR3 bases are TGTGCCAGCAGCCCCTTGAAAGGGGACAGTGTTGAAGCTTTCTTT. Amino acids: CASSPLKGDSVEAFF.

CDR3 amino acids: CASSRTGDFGYTF. The CDR3 DNA sequence: TGTGCCAGCAGCCGGACAGGGGATTTTGGCTACACCTTC. V gene TRBV13 combines with J gene TRBJ1-2, with 9 bases lining up with TRBD1. The germline CDR1 and CDR2 sequences are PRHDT and FYEKMQ (reference sequence). The CDR3 covers 13 residues. V gave up 5 bases and J gave up 7 bases; unmatched junction bases: 5. Filled out from reference TRBV13 and TRBJ1-2, the complete variable domain reads AAGVIQSPRHLIKEKRETATLKCYPIPRHDTVYWYQQGPGQDPQFLISFYEKMQSDKGSIPDRFSAQQFSDYHSELNMSSLELGDSALYFCASSRTGDFGYTFGSGTRLTVV.

This clone was counted a few times. The chain combines TRBV29-1 with TRBJ2-2; D is possibly TRBD1 (5 bases). Germline assignment: CDR1 SQVTM and CDR2 ANQGSEA. The V end lost 3 bases, the J end lost 7 bases, and 18 bases lay between the germline ends. The CDR3 consists of 15 residues. This CDR3 reads CSVEAETVLGGELFF. In DNA, the CDR3 is TGCAGCGTTGAGGCAGAGACAGTACTGGGCGGGGAGCTGTTTTTT.

This chain connects TRBV12-2 to TRBJ2-7; the table's D call, TRBD1, has no DNA check behind it. TRBV12-2 counts as a pseudogene. This CDR3 comprises 13 residues. CDR3 sequence (DNA): TGTGCAAGTTGCTTGGACAGCCCTACGCAGCAGTACTTC. Protein: CASCLDSPTQQYF.

DNA for the CDR3: TGCGCCAGCAGCCAAGTTCTTCAGGGGTCCAACACCGGGGAGCTGTTTTTT. It yields the protein CASSQVLQGSNTGELFF. J is TRBJ2-2 and V is TRBV4-1; perhaps TRBD1 as D (6 bases). Germline V gives CDR1 MGHRA, CDR2 YSYEKL. This CDR3 has 17 amino acids. V was trimmed by 1 base and J by 2 bases, leaving 14 bases between them.

This chain joins TRBV11-2 and TRBJ2-1; 9 bases line up with TRBD1. CDR1 is SGHAT, CDR2 FQNNGV, per germline. The CDR3 has 17 residues. J gave up 6 bases and V 5 bases, and 14 bases lay outside the gene matches. This CDR3 reads CASSRNTGTGIINEQFF. DNA of the CDR3: TGTGCCAGCAGCCGGAATACCGGGACAGGGATTATCAATGAGCAGTTCTTC.

The chain carries TRBV27 and TRBJ2-1; 7 bases are shared with TRBD1. J was trimmed by 5 bases and V by 9 bases; bases with no gene match: 13. The CDR3 length is 15 residues. CDR1 MNHEY and CDR2 SMNVEV come from the germline V gene (reference sequence). The CDR3 coding sequence is TGTGCCAGTTCAGTAGGGGGCGACTATGACAATGAGCAGTTCTTC. This encodes CASSVGGDYDNEQFF.

CDR3 sequence (DNA): TGTGCCAGCAGTTTATCGGGGCGGGGGGGCGGCACTGAAGCTTTCTTT. Its translation: CASSLSGRGGGTEAFF. The chain is built from TRBV27 and TRBJ1-1; D may be TRBD1 (6 bases). The CDR3 runs to 16 residues. Trimming removed 0 bases from V and 4 bases from J, with 15 bases in between. The germline V gene has CDR1 MNHEY and CDR2 SMNVEV (reference sequence).

This chain uses TRBV10-1 with TRBJ2-1; tentatively, D is TRBD2 (5 bases). The CDR3 is made up of 15 amino acids. The V gene lost 5 bases and the J gene lost 2 bases, with 13 bases spanning the gap. The germline V gene has CDR1 WNHNN and CDR2 SYGVQD (reference sequence). CDR3 region: CASSMERSPYNEQFF. Written as DNA, the CDR3 is TGCGCCAGCAGTATGGAGCGGTCTCCCTACAATGAGCAGTTCTTC.

The CDR3 DNA is TGTGCCCCCTCTCCGGGACAGGGGGCATGTGAGACCCAGTACTTC. It codes for CAPSPGQGACETQYF. The genes are TRBV21-1 and TRBJ2-5; TRBD1 is the table's D call and was not checked against the DNA. TRBV21-1 is marked as a pseudogene. This CDR3 is 15 amino acids long.

V is TRBV6-5 and J is TRBJ1-2; D is unclear. This CDR3 has 13 residues. Germline V CDR1 and CDR2: MNHEY, SVGAGI. Trimming left V 8 bases short and J 1 base short, with 11 bases between. CDR3 sequence reads: CASEPPDNYGYTF. The CDR3 DNA is TGTGCCAGCGAGCCACCCGATAACTATGGCTACACCTTC.

J is TRBJ2-3 and V is TRBV15; 15 bases are a match to TRBD2. The V and J ends lost 2 bases and 4 bases, in that order; junction bases with no gene match: 7. The CDR3 totals 18 residues. Germline lookup yields CDR1 LNHNV and CDR2 YYDKDF (reference sequence). The CDR3 protein is CATSRWGLAGGDADTQYF. CDR3 sequence (DNA): TGTGCCACCAGCAGATGGGGACTAGCGGGAGGCGACGCAGATACGCAGTATTTT.

V is TRBV27 and J is TRBJ1-1; TRBD1 is a possible D gene (6 bases). Germline-derived CDR1 and CDR2 are MNHEY and SMNVEV (reference sequence). V was trimmed by 3 bases and J by 4 bases, leaving 15 bases between them. This CDR3 has 15 residues. The CDR3 spells CASSFMAIQGTEAFF. CDR3 nucleotides: TGTGCCAGCAGTTTTATGGCGATACAGGGCACTGAAGCTTTCTTT.

The chain carries TRBV5-5 and TRBJ1-2; TRBD1 aligns across 10 bases. The germline CDR1 and CDR2 sequences are SGHKS and YYEKEE (reference sequence). V lost 4 bases and J lost 4; bases outside the gene matches: 7. This CDR3 comprises 15 residues. The CDR3 spells CASSLRQGALYGYTF. CDR3 DNA sequence: TGTGCCAGCAGCCTAAGACAGGGGGCTCTCTATGGCTACACCTTC.

The chain joins TRBV2 to TRBJ1-3, with 7 bases that match TRBD1. CDR1 SNHLY and CDR2 FYNNEI come from the germline V gene. V trimming: 8 bases; J trimming: 0 bases; junction bases outside the gene matches: 4. The CDR3 is 14 residues long. The CDR3 DNA is TGTGCCAGCGACGCAGGGGGCTCTGGAAACACCATATATTTT. It codes for CASDAGGSGNTIYF.

This clone was found a few times. The chain combines TRBV5-4 with TRBJ1-3; D uncertain. The germline V gene has CDR1 SGHNT and CDR2 YYREEE (reference sequence). The CDR3 spans 15 residues. The V and J ends lost 4 bases and 0 bases respectively, with 11 bases between them. CDR3 sequence (DNA): TGTGCCAGCAGCATAGGAGGGAACTCTGGAAACACCATATATTTT. Encoded protein: CASSIGGNSGNTIYF.

J is TRBJ1-1 and V is TRBV5-1; 8 bases align to TRBD1. The J segment lost 5 bases and the V segment lost 4 bases, leaving 10 bases of the junction unmatched. CDR3 length: 15 amino acids. CDR1 SGHRS and CDR2 YFSETQ come from the germline V gene. The CDR3 DNA reads TGCGCCAGCAGCCCGCAGACAGGGGTGGAAACTGAAGCTTTCTTT. Amino acid sequence: CASSPQTGVETEAFF.